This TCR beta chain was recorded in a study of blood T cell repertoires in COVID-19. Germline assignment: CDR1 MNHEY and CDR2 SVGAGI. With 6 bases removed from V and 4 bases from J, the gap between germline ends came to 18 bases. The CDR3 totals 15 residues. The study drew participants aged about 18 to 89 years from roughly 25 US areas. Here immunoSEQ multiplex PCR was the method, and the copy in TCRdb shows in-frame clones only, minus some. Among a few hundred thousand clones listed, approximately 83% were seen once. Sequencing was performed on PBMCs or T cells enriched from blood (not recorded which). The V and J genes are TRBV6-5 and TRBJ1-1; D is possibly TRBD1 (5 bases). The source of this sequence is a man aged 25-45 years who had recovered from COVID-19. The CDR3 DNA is TGTGCCAGCAGCCCAAGCACAGGCTTGGGCACTGAAGCTTTCTTT. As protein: CASSPSTGLGTEAFF.